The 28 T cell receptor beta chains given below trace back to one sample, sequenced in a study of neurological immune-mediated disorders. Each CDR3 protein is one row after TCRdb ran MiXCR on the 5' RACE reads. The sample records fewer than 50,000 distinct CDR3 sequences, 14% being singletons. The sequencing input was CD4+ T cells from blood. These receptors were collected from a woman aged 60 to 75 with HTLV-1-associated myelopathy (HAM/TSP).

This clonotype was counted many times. The CDR3 DNA reads as TGTGCCAGCAGCTTAGATGGAGATGGCATTCAGTACTTC. It encodes CASSLDGDGIQYF. The chain couples TRBV11-3 to TRBJ2-4; the D is unclear. CDR3 size: 13 residues. Trimming stripped 0 bases from V and 9 bases from J, with 9 bases between. Germline lookup yields CDR1 SGHNT and CDR2 YENEEA.

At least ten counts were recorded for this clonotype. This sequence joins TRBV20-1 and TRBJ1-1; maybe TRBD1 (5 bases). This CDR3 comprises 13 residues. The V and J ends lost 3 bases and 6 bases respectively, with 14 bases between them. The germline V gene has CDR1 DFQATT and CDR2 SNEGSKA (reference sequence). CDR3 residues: CSARGDSKAEAFF. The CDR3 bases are TGCAGTGCTAGGGGCGACAGTAAAGCTGAAGCTTTCTTT.

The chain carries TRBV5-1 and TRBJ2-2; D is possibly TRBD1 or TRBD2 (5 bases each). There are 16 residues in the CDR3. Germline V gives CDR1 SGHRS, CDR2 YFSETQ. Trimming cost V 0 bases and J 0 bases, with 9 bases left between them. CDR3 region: CASSLEWGTNTGELFF. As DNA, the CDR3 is TGCGCCAGCAGCTTGGAGTGGGGGACGAACACCGGGGAGCTGTTTTTT.

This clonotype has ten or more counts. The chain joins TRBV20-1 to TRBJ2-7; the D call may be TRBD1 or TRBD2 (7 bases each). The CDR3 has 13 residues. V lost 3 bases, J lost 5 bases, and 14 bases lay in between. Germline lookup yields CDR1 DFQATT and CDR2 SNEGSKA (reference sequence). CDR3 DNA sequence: TGCAGTGCTAGGTCAGGGGGGGCCCACGAGCAGTACTTC. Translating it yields CSARSGGAHEQYF.

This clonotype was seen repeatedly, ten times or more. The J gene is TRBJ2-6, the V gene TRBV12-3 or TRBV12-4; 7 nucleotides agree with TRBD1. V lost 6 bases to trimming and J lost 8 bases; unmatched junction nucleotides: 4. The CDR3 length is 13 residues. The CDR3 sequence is CASRGTAPNVLTF. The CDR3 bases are TGTGCCAGCAGGGGGACAGCCCCCAACGTCCTGACTTTC.

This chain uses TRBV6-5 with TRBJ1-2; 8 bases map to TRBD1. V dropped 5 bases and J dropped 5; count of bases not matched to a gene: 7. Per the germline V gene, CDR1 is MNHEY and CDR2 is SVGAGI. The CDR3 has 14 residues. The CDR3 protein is CASSPDRGPYGYTF. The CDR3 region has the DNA TGTGCCAGCAGTCCCGACAGGGGCCCATATGGCTACACCTTC.

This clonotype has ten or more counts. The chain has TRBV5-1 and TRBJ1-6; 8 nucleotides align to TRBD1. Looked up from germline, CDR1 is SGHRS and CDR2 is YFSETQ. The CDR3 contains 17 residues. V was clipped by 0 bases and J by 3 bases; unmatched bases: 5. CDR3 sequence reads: CASSLEGQVDYNSPLHF. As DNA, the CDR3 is TGCGCCAGCAGCTTGGAGGGACAGGTGGACTATAATTCACCCCTCCACTTT.

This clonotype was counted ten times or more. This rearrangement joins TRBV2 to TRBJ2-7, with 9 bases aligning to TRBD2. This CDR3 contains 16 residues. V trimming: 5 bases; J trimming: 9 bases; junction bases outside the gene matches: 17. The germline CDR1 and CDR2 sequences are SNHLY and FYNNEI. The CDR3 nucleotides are TGTGCCAGCAGTTTAAGCGGGGGGACCCTAGTCACAGGGCAGTACTTC. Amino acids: CASSLSGGTLVTGQYF.

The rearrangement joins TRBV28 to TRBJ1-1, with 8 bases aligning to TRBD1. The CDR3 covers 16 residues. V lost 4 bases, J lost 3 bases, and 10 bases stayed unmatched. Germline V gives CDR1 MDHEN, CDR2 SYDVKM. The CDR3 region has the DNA TGTGCCAGCAGTTCACCGGGACAGGTGGACGACACTGAAGCTTTCTTT. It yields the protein CASSSPGQVDDTEAFF.

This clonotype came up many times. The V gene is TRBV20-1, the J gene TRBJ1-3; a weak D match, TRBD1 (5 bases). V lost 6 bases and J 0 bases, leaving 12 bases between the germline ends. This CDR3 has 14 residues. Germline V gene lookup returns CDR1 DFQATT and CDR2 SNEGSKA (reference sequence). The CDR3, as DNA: TGCAGTGCGGCGGCGACAGACTCTGGAAACACCATATATTTT. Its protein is CSAAATDSGNTIYF.

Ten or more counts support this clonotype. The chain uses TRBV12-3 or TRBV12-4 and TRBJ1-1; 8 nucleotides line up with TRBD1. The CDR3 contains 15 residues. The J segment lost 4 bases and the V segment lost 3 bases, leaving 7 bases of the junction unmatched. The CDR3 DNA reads TGTGCCAGCAGTTTGTACGGCCAGGGGGCCACTGAAGCTTTCTTT. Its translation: CASSLYGQGATEAFF.

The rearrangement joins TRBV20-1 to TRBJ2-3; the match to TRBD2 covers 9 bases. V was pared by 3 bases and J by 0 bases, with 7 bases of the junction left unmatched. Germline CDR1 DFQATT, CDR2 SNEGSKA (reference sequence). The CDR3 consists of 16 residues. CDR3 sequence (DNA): TGCAGTGCTAGCAGTCACCTAGCGGGAAGCACAGATACGCAGTATTTT. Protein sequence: CSASSHLAGSTDTQYF.

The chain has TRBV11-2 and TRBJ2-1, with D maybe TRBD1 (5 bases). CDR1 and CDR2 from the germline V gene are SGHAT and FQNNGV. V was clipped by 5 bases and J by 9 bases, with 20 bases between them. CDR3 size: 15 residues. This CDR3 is CASSLDGRVQGEQFF. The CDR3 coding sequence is TGTGCCAGCAGCCTGGATGGTAGGGTGCAGGGTGAGCAGTTCTTC. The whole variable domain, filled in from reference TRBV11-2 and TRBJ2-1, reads EAGVAQSPRYKIIEKRQSVAFWCNPISGHATLYWYQQILGQGPKLLIQFQNNGVVDDSQLPKDRFSAERLKGVDSTLKIQPAKLEDSAVYLCASSLDGRVQGEQFFGPGTRLTVL.

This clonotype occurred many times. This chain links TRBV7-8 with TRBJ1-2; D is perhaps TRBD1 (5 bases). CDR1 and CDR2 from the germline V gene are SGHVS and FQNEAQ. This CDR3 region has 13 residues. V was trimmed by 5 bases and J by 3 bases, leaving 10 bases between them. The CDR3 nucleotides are TGTGCCAGCAGCCCGCGGACACACTATGGCTACACCTTC. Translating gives CASSPRTHYGYTF.

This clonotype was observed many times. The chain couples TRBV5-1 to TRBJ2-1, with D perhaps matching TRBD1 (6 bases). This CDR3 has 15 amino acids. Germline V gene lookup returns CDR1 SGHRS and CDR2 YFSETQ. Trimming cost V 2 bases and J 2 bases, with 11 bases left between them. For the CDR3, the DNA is TGCGCCAGCAGCTTACAGGGAGCTCCCTACAATGAGCAGTTCTTC. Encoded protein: CASSLQGAPYNEQFF.

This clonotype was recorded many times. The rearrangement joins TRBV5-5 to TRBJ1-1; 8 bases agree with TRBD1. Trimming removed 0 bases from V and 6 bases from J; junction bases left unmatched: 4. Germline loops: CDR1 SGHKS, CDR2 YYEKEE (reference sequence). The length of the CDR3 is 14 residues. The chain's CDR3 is CASSLVDRGAEAFF. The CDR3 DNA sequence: TGTGCCAGCAGCTTGGTTGACAGGGGAGCTGAAGCTTTCTTT.

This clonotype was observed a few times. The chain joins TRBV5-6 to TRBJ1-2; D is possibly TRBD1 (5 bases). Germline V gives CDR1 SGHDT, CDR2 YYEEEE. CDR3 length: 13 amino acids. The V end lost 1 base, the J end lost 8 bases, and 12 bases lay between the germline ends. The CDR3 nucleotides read TGTGCCAGCAGCTTGTGGCCAGGGATCGGCTACACCTTC. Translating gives CASSLWPGIGYTF.

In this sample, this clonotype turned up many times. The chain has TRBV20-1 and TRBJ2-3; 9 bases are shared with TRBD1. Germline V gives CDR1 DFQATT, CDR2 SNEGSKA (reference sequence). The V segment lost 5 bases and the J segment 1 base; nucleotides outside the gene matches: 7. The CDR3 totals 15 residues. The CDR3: CSALTGGGGTDTQYF. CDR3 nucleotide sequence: TGCAGTGCTCTCACAGGGGGCGGAGGCACAGATACGCAGTATTTT.

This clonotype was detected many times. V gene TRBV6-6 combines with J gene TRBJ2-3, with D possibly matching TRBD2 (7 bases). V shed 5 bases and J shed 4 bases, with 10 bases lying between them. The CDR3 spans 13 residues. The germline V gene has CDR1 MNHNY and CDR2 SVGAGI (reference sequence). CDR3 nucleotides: TGTGCCAGCAGTACGGGGGGCCCAGATACGCAGTATTTT. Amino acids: CASSTGGPDTQYF.

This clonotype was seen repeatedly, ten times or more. Written as DNA, the CDR3 is TGCGCCAGCAGTCTGCAGGGGAGTAACACAGATACGCAGTATTTT. It encodes CASSLQGSNTDTQYF. The chain carries TRBV5-1 and TRBJ2-3, with D perhaps TRBD1 (6 bases). The CDR3 consists of 15 residues. Looked up from germline, CDR1 is SGHRS and CDR2 is YFSETQ. The V gene lost 5 bases and the J gene lost 2 bases, with 15 bases spanning the gap.

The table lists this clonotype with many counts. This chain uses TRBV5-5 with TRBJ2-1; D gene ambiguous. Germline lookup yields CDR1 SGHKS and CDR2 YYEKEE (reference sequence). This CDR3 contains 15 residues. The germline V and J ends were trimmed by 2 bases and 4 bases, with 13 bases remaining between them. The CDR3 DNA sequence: TGTGCCAGCAGCTTTGCCCCAGAAATATACAATGAGCAGTTCTTC. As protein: CASSFAPEIYNEQFF.

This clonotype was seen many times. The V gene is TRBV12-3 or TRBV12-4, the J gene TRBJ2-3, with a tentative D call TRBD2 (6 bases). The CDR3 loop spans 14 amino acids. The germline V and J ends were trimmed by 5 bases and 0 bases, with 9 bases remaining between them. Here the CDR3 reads CASSPGTSTDTQYF. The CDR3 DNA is TGTGCCAGCAGTCCAGGGACTAGCACAGATACGCAGTATTTT.

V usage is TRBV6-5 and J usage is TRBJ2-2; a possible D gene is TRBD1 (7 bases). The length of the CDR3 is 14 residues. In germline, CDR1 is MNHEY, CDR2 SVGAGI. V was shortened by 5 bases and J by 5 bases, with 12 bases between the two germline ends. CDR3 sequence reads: CASSSPGGTGELFF. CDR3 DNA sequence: TGTGCCAGCAGTAGTCCAGGGGGGACCGGGGAGCTGTTTTTT.

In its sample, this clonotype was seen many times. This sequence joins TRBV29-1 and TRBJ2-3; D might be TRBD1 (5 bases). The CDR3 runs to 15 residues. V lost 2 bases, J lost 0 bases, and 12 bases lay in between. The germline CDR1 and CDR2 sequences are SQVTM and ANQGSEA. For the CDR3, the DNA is TGCAGCGTTGAATTCAGGGTTTCTAGCACAGATACGCAGTATTTT. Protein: CSVEFRVSSTDTQYF.

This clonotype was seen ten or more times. DNA of the CDR3: TGCGCCAGCAGCTTGAAACTAGCGGGGACTGTCGAGCAGTACTTC. Translated: CASSLKLAGTVEQYF. J is TRBJ2-7 and V is TRBV5-1; 10 bases map to TRBD2. The ends lost 1 base at V and 6 bases at J; junction bases unmatched: 7. CDR3 size: 15 residues. CDR1 and CDR2 from the germline V gene are SGHRS and YFSETQ.

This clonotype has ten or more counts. CDR3 nucleotide sequence: TGTGCCAGCAGTTTATCGCCTCCAGGGAGCTTGTTGTGGGGCAATCAGCCCCAGCATTTT. This encodes CASSLSPPGSLLWGNQPQHF. The V gene is TRBV27, the J gene TRBJ1-5; tentative D call: TRBD1 (5 bases). V was cut by 0 bases and J by 2 bases, with 23 bases left in between. CDR1 MNHEY and CDR2 SMNVEV come from the germline V gene (reference sequence). The CDR3 extends over 20 amino acids.

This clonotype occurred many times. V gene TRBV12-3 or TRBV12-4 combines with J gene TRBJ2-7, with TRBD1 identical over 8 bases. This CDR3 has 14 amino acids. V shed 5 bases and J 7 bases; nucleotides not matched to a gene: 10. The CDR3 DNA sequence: TGTGCCAGCAGTCCCGGGACAGGTTTTCGGGAGCAGTACTTC. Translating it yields CASSPGTGFREQYF.

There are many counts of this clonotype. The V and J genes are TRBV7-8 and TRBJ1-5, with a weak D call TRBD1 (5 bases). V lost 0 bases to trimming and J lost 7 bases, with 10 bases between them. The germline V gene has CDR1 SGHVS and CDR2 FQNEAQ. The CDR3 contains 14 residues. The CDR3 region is CASSLAGWGQPQHF. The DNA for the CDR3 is TGTGCCAGCAGCTTAGCGGGTTGGGGGCAGCCCCAGCATTTT.